This T cell receptor (beta chain) derives from a study of early T cells in non-severe SARS-CoV-2 infection. Study summary: Bulk RNA from unsorted whole blood was sequenced; chains were unpaired. Overall study findings and caveats: Lookups in VDJdb leaned toward anti-spike CD8 responses and missed private and CD4 specificities.

Unique molecular identifiers were affixed to single, distinct cDNA molecules. TCRdb reprocessed the 5' RACE reads with MiXCR, giving one entry per CDR3 protein. The table has fewer than 25,000 distinct CDR3 sequences, about 3.8% seen once. This clonotype is classed as medium-sized. Its antigen is still unknown. The sequence derives from an adult who was a healthcare worker with PCR-confirmed SARS-CoV-2 infection or an uninfected control (not recorded which). The sample consisted of whole blood.

In DNA form, the CDR3 reads TGTGCCAGCAGCCCCCGGTACAGCCAAGAGACCCAGTACTTC. Its translation: CASSPRYSQETQYF. The V call is TRBV7-2, the J call TRBJ2-5; unclear D gene. Germline assignment: CDR1 SGHTA and CDR2 FQGNSA. The CDR3 is made up of 14 amino acids. V lost 5 bases and J 1 base, leaving 11 bases between the germline ends.